This T cell receptor (beta chain) originates from a study of blood T cell repertoires in COVID-19. In the study overall: Specimens from acute and convalescent COVID-19 originated in the United States, Italy and Spain. The cDNA or gDNA used as material had been derived from T cells, B-cell-depleted T cells, or PBMCs.

Original methodology: Estimation of nucleated cell counts was performed using reference gene primer amplification. Sequenced by immunoSEQ multiplex PCR; TCRdb stores in-frame clones only, minus some. The DNA was the basis for D and trimming; V, J and clone size are from that table. The sample has some 200,000 clones; roughly 86% are singletons. Trimming shortened V by 2 bases and J by 7 bases, and 9 bases separated the two germline ends. Looked up from germline, CDR1 is MNHEY and CDR2 is SVGAGI. This CDR3 has 13 amino acids. This clone was detected a few times. The specimen was peripheral blood. The chain combines TRBV6-5 with TRBJ2-1, with a weak D call TRBD1 (5 bases). The receptor was derived from an older man with acute or convalescent COVID-19. CDR3 sequence reads: CASSYKGWNEQFF. In DNA form, the CDR3 reads TGTGCCAGCAGTTACAAGGGGTGGAATGAGCAGTTCTTC.